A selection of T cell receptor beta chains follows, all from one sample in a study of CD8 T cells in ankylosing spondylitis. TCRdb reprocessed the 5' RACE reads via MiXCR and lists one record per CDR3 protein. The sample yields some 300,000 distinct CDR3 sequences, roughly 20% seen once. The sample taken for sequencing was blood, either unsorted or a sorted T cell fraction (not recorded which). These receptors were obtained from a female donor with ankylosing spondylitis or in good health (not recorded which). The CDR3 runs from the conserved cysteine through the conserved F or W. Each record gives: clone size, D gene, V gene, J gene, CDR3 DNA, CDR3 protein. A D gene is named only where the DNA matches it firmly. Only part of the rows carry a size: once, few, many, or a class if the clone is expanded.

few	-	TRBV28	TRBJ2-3	TGTGCCAGCAGTTCAGGGCCCGGGAATACGCAGTATTTT	CASSSGPGNTQYF
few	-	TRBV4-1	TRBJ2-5	TGCGCCAGCAGCCAAGATCGGGAGACCCAGTACTTC	CASSQDRETQYF
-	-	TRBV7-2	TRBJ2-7	TGTGCCAGCAGCTTACAGGCTGGATTAGGCTACGAGCAGTACTTC	CASSLQAGLGYEQYF
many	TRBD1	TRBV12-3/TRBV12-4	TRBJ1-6	TGTGCCAGCAGTTTATCCCGGGACAGCAATTCACCCCTCCACTTT	CASSLSRDSNSPLHF
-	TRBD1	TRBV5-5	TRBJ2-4	TGTGCCAGCAGCTTGGGGGTTGGGACAGGGACGAACATTCAGTACTTC	CASSLGVGTGTNIQYF
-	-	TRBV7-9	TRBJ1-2	TGTGCCAGCAGCTTAACAGATTACTATGGCTACACCTTC	CASSLTDYYGYTF
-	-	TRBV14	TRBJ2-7	TGTGCCAGCAGCCAAACCTTCGCTCAGGCCCACTACGAGCAGTACTTC	CASSQTFAQAHYEQYF
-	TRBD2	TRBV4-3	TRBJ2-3	TGCGCCAGCAGCCCGATCGGGACTAGCGGCGATACGCAGTATTTT	CASSPIGTSGDTQYF
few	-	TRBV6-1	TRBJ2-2	TGTGCCAGCGGGGGAGGATCTTCGCTCACCGGGGAGCTGTTTTTT	CASGGGSSLTGELFF
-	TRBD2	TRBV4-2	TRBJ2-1	TGTGCCAGCAGCCAAGAGCCGGTAGCGGGAGGGAATGAGCAGTTCTTC	CASSQEPVAGGNEQFF
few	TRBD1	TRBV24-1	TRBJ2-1	TGTGCCACCAGTGATTTAAAGGACAGGGCCAATGAGCAGTTCTTC	CATSDLKDRANEQFF
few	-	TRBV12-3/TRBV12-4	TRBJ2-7	TGTGCCAGCACCTCACCACAGATCTCCTACGAGCAGTACTTC	CASTSPQISYEQYF
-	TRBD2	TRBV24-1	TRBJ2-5	TGTGCCACCAGTGAACTAGCGGGAGATTATGGGGAGACCCAGTACTTC	CATSELAGDYGETQYF
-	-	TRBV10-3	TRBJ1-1	TGTGCCATCAGTGAGTCGAAGGGGGCTGAAGCTTTCTTT	CAISESKGAEAFF
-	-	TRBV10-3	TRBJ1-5	TGTGCCATCTCCCTTGGACAGCCCAATCAGCCCCAGCATTTT	CAISLGQPNQPQHF
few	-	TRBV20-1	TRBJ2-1	TGCAGTGCCCGGGGACCCCCGAGGATCGATGAGCAGTTCTTC	CSARGPPRIDEQFF
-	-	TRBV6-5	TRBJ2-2	TGTGCCAGCAGTTATGGGTACGATTCCGCCGGGGAGCTGTTTTTT	CASSYGYDSAGELFF
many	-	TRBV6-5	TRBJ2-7	TGTGCCAGCAGTTACGAAGGGCAGGAGCAGTACTTC	CASSYEGQEQYF
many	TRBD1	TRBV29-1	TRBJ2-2	TGCAGCGTCGGACAGGGGATCACCGGGGAGCTGTTTTTT	CSVGQGITGELFF
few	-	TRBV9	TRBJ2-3	TGTGCCAGCAGCGCGGCAGGGGAAGATACGCAGTATTTT	CASSAAGEDTQYF
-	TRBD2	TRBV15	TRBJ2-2	TGTGCCACCAGCAGAGACACCGTGAGGGGAGGGCGGACCGGGGAGCTGTTTTTT	CATSRDTVRGGRTGELFF
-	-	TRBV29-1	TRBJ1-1	TGCAGCGTTGCCGGCGCTGAAGCTTTCTTT	CSVAGAEAFF
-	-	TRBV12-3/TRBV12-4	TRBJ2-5	TGTGCCAGCAGCAAGGGGACGGGACCTACCCAAGAGACCCAGTACTTC	CASSKGTGPTQETQYF
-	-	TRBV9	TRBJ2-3	TGTGCCAGCAGCACCCTTGGGGAGAACACAGATACGCAGTATTTT	CASSTLGENTDTQYF
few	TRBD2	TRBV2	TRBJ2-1	TGTGCCAGCAGTCCACGACTAGCGGGAGGGGGTGATGAGCAGTTCTTC	CASSPRLAGGGDEQFF
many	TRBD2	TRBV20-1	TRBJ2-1	TGCAGTGCTAGTCGCGGGAGGGAGCGAGATGAGCAGTTCTTC	CSASRGRERDEQFF
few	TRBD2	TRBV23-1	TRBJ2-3	TGCGCCAGCAGTCATTCCTCCCCCGGGACTAGCGCTAGCACAGATACGCAGTATTTT	CASSHSSPGTSASTDTQYF
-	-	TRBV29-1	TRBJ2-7	TGCAGCGTTAAGTCGGTGAGGGACCACGAGCAGTACTTC	CSVKSVRDHEQYF
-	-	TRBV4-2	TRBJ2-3	TGTGCCAGCAGCCAAGAGTGGAGGTCCCTCGGCGCAGATACGCAGTATTTT	CASSQEWRSLGADTQYF
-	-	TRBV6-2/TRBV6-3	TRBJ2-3	TGTGCCACTCGAATCGACAGACCCTCCACAGATACGCAGTATTTT	CATRIDRPSTDTQYF
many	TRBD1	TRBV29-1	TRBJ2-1	TGCAGCGCCCCCAAGGGGGCAGGCGATGAGCAGTTCTTC	CSAPKGAGDEQFF
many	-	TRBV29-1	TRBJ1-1	TGCAGCGTTGAAGATAGGCGTGAGACTGAAGCTTTCTTT	CSVEDRRETEAFF
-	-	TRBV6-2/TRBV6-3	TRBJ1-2	TGTGCCAGCAGCGACCCTAACTATGGCTACACCTTC	CASSDPNYGYTF
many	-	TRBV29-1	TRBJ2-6	TGCAGCGTGGGGGAGACTGGGGCCAACGTCCTGACTTTC	CSVGETGANVLTF
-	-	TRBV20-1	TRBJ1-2	TGCAGTGTCCGACCTACTGAAAACTATGGCTACACCTTC	CSVRPTENYGYTF
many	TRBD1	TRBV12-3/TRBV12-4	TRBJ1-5	TGTGCCAGCAGGCCTGACAGGGAAGGGCCCCAGCATTTT	CASRPDREGPQHF
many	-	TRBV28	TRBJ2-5	TGTGCCAGCAGTGATAACCAGCAAGAGACCCAGTACTTC	CASSDNQQETQYF
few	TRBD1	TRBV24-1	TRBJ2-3	TGTGCCACCAGTGACCGGACAGGGAGCACAGATACGCAGTATTTT	CATSDRTGSTDTQYF
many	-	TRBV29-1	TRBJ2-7	TGCAGCGTTAGGAACTACGAGCAGTACTTC	CSVRNYEQYF
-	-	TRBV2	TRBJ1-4	TGTGCCAGCAGCCCAAGGGATGAAAAACTGTTTTTT	CASSPRDEKLFF
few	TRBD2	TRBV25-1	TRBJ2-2	TGTGCCAGCAGTGAATATACTAGCGGAGGGGGCACCGGGGAGCTGTTTTTT	CASSEYTSGGGTGELFF
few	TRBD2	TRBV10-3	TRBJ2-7	TGTGCCATCAGTGCGGCTCCCGGGACTAATTCCCGAGCGCAGTACTTC	CAISAAPGTNSRAQYF
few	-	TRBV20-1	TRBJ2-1	TGCAGTGCTAGAGACTTTAGCGGTAGCTCCTACAATGAGCAGTTCTTC	CSARDFSGSSYNEQFF
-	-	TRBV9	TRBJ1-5	TGTGCCAGCAGCGTAGATGTCCGACCTAATCAGCCCCAGCATTTT	CASSVDVRPNQPQHF
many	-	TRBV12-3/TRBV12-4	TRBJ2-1	TGTGCCAGCAGTAATTATTCCAATGAGCAGTTCTTC	CASSNYSNEQFF
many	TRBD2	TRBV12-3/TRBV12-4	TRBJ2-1	TGTGCCAGCAGTCCAAGGACTAGCGGCCGGAACAATGAGCAGTTCTTC	CASSPRTSGRNNEQFF
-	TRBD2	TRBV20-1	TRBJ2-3	TGCAGTGCTAGAGATACCGGGAGGGGAGGCACAGATACGCAGTATTTT	CSARDTGRGGTDTQYF
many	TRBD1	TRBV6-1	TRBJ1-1	TGTGCCAGCAGACAGGGGACGAACACTGAAGCTTTCTTT	CASRQGTNTEAFF
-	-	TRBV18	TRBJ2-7	TGTGCCAGCTCCCCAGGACCTGGGGGCCCCTACGAGCAGTACTTC	CASSPGPGGPYEQYF
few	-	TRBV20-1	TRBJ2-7	TGCAGTGCGTCTGGGCGGTCCTACGAGCAGTACTTC	CSASGRSYEQYF